The rows below give T cell receptor beta chains drawn from one sample of a study of blood T cell repertoires in COVID-19. Sequenced by immunoSEQ multiplex PCR; TCRdb stores in-frame clones only, minus some. The sample records over 200,000 clones, about 84% being singletons. The sample consisted of PBMCs or T cells enriched from blood (not recorded which). These receptors originate from a man aged 55 to 70 who had recovered from COVID-19. The CDR3 runs from the conserved cysteine through the conserved F or W. The order of the fields is J gene, V gene, clone size, D gene, CDR3 DNA, CDR3 protein. The D gene is left open where the match is weak. Clone sizes are given selectively: once, few, many, or a class where the clone is expanded.

j_gene: TRBJ1-6; v_gene: TRBV2; abundance: -; d_gene: TRBD1; CDR3nt: TGTGCCAGCGGGTGGGACAGGTCCAATTCACCCCTCCACTTT; CDR3aa: CASGWDRSNSPLHF
j_gene: TRBJ2-3; v_gene: TRBV18; abundance: -; d_gene: -; CDR3nt: TGTGCCAGCTCATCGTCGACAGGGACTGCTAGCACAGATACGCAGTATTTT; CDR3aa: CASSSSTGTASTDTQYF
j_gene: TRBJ1-1; v_gene: TRBV3-1/TRBV3-2; abundance: few; d_gene: -; CDR3nt: TGTGCCAGCAGCCATTCGGGGAACACTGAAGCTTTCTTT; CDR3aa: CASSHSGNTEAFF
j_gene: TRBJ1-2; v_gene: TRBV3-1/TRBV3-2; abundance: -; d_gene: -; CDR3nt: TGTGCCAGCAGCCCCGGGTTCTATGGCTACACCTTC; CDR3aa: CASSPGFYGYTF
j_gene: TRBJ1-2; v_gene: TRBV7-8; abundance: -; d_gene: -; CDR3nt: TGTGCCAGCAGCCTTGGTGGGGCTCTGGGCTATGGCTACACCTTC; CDR3aa: CASSLGGALGYGYTF
j_gene: TRBJ1-1; v_gene: TRBV19; abundance: few; d_gene: TRBD1; CDR3nt: TGTGCCAGTAGTGCCCGGGACAGGGGTAATCCCTACACTGAAGCTTTCTTT; CDR3aa: CASSARDRGNPYTEAFF
j_gene: TRBJ2-2; v_gene: TRBV7-2; abundance: -; d_gene: -; CDR3nt: TGTGCCAGCAGCTTAGGCCAGTGGGCTACCGGGGAGCTGTTTTTT; CDR3aa: CASSLGQWATGELFF
j_gene: TRBJ1-2; v_gene: TRBV12-5; abundance: -; d_gene: TRBD1; CDR3nt: TGTGCTAGTGGTGGGGGACAGGTCTCTAACTATGGCTACACCTTC; CDR3aa: CASGGGQVSNYGYTF
j_gene: TRBJ1-3; v_gene: TRBV18; abundance: -; d_gene: -; CDR3nt: TGTGCCAGCTCACCACCCGACAGGACCTCTGGAAACACCATATATTTT; CDR3aa: CASSPPDRTSGNTIYF
j_gene: TRBJ1-1; v_gene: TRBV19; abundance: -; d_gene: TRBD1; CDR3nt: TGTGCCAGTAGTATTGACAGGGACGGGAAAGCTTTCTTT; CDR3aa: CASSIDRDGKAFF
j_gene: TRBJ2-7; v_gene: TRBV5-1; abundance: -; d_gene: TRBD1; CDR3nt: TGCGCCAGCAGCCTGGGCAGGGACAGGGGACCCGAGCAGTACTTC; CDR3aa: CASSLGRDRGPEQYF
j_gene: TRBJ1-1; v_gene: TRBV18; abundance: -; d_gene: TRBD1; CDR3nt: TGTGCCAGCTCATCGAACAGGGGAAGGACTGAAGCTTTCTTT; CDR3aa: CASSSNRGRTEAFF
j_gene: TRBJ2-1; v_gene: TRBV11-3; abundance: -; d_gene: -; CDR3nt: TGTGCCAGCAGCTTAGTCCCGTATGAGCAGTTCTTC; CDR3aa: CASSLVPYEQFF
j_gene: TRBJ1-2; v_gene: TRBV12-5; abundance: -; d_gene: -; CDR3nt: TGTGCTAGTGGTTTGTTGGGGCGCTCTGGCTACACCTTC; CDR3aa: CASGLLGRSGYTF
j_gene: TRBJ1-6; v_gene: TRBV14; abundance: -; d_gene: -; CDR3nt: TGTGCCAGCAGCCTCACCAGTGGTTCACCCCTCCACTTT; CDR3aa: CASSLTSGSPLHF
j_gene: TRBJ2-1; v_gene: TRBV11-2; abundance: -; d_gene: TRBD2; CDR3nt: TGTGCCAGCAGCTTAACGCCTAGCGGCTATGAGCAGTTCTTC; CDR3aa: CASSLTPSGYEQFF
j_gene: TRBJ2-5; v_gene: TRBV13; abundance: few; d_gene: TRBD2; CDR3nt: TGTGCCAGCAGCATAAGGGGACTAGCGGGTCAAGAGACCCAGTACTTC; CDR3aa: CASSIRGLAGQETQYF
j_gene: TRBJ2-5; v_gene: TRBV11-3; abundance: -; d_gene: -; CDR3nt: TGTGCCAGCTCCCCGGGTCTGGTGGAGACCCAGTACTTC; CDR3aa: CASSPGLVETQYF
j_gene: TRBJ2-1; v_gene: TRBV7-9; abundance: -; d_gene: TRBD2; CDR3nt: TGTGCCAGCAGCTTAGATGGCGGGGGGGCCTGGGAGCAGTTCTTC; CDR3aa: CASSLDGGGAWEQFF
j_gene: TRBJ2-5; v_gene: TRBV6-5; abundance: -; d_gene: TRBD2; CDR3nt: TGTGCCAGCAGACAAGTAGCGGGAGAGACCCAGTACTTC; CDR3aa: CASRQVAGETQYF
j_gene: TRBJ1-1; v_gene: TRBV20-1; abundance: -; d_gene: -; CDR3nt: TGCAGTGCTAGTTGGCAAACGAACACTGAAGCTTTCTTT; CDR3aa: CSASWQTNTEAFF
j_gene: TRBJ1-6; v_gene: TRBV30; abundance: once; d_gene: -; CDR3nt: TGTGCCTCTACCCGCGGGGGGGCTCATAATTCACCCCTCCACTTT; CDR3aa: CASTRGGAHNSPLHF
j_gene: TRBJ1-4; v_gene: TRBV9; abundance: -; d_gene: -; CDR3nt: TGTGCCAGCAGCGTACATGGGGAGGGTAATGAAAAACTGTTTTTT; CDR3aa: CASSVHGEGNEKLFF
j_gene: TRBJ1-5; v_gene: TRBV4-3; abundance: -; d_gene: TRBD1; CDR3nt: TGCGCCAGCAGCCAAGATAACAGGGGGGTCAATCAGCCCCAGCATTTT; CDR3aa: CASSQDNRGVNQPQHF
j_gene: TRBJ1-2; v_gene: TRBV15; abundance: few; d_gene: TRBD1; CDR3nt: TGTGCCACCAGCAGGGTCCAGGGGGCGGGCTATGGCTACACCTTC; CDR3aa: CATSRVQGAGYGYTF
j_gene: TRBJ2-7; v_gene: TRBV20-1; abundance: -; d_gene: -; CDR3nt: TGCAGTGCGAGCCGGGACTACGAGCAGTACTTC; CDR3aa: CSASRDYEQYF
j_gene: TRBJ1-1; v_gene: TRBV19; abundance: -; d_gene: -; CDR3nt: TGTGCCAGTAGTACGAGTTATTTGTACACTGAAGCTTTCTTT; CDR3aa: CASSTSYLYTEAFF
j_gene: TRBJ1-5; v_gene: TRBV19; abundance: -; d_gene: -; CDR3nt: TGTGCCAGTAGTATTGTAAGGGGCGGAAATCAGCCCCAGCATTTT; CDR3aa: CASSIVRGGNQPQHF
j_gene: TRBJ2-1; v_gene: TRBV7-2; abundance: -; d_gene: -; CDR3nt: TGTGCCAGCAGCTTCGACAGCTACAATGAGCAGTTCTTC; CDR3aa: CASSFDSYNEQFF
j_gene: TRBJ1-2; v_gene: TRBV6-5; abundance: -; d_gene: -; CDR3nt: TGTGCCAGCAGTTACTCGAGTAACTTGGGCTACACCTTC; CDR3aa: CASSYSSNLGYTF
j_gene: TRBJ1-1; v_gene: TRBV20-1; abundance: -; d_gene: -; CDR3nt: TGCAGTGCTAGCCGGGGGACTGAAGCTTTCTTT; CDR3aa: CSASRGTEAFF
j_gene: TRBJ1-1; v_gene: TRBV7-2; abundance: few; d_gene: -; CDR3nt: TGTGCCAGCAGTCCAGGGGATCGGGCTGAAGCTTTCTTT; CDR3aa: CASSPGDRAEAFF
j_gene: TRBJ1-4; v_gene: TRBV18; abundance: few; d_gene: -; CDR3nt: TGTGCCAGCTCACCCCCAGACAGAATTGGGCTGTTTTTT; CDR3aa: CASSPPDRIGLFF
j_gene: TRBJ1-3; v_gene: TRBV7-2; abundance: -; d_gene: -; CDR3nt: TGTGCCAGCAGCTTTTCGGGGGAGTCTGGAAACACCATATATTTT; CDR3aa: CASSFSGESGNTIYF
j_gene: TRBJ1-5; v_gene: TRBV6-2/TRBV6-3; abundance: -; d_gene: -; CDR3nt: TGTGCCAGCAGTTGGCAGGGCGGCCAGCCCCAGCATTTT; CDR3aa: CASSWQGGQPQHF
j_gene: TRBJ2-3; v_gene: TRBV18; abundance: -; d_gene: -; CDR3nt: TGTGCCAGCTCAGGGGGCCTGCCAGATACGCAGTATTTT; CDR3aa: CASSGGLPDTQYF
j_gene: TRBJ1-6; v_gene: TRBV3-1/TRBV3-2; abundance: -; d_gene: -; CDR3nt: TGTGCCAGCAGCCAAGTCTATTCACCCCTCCACTTT; CDR3aa: CASSQVYSPLHF
j_gene: TRBJ2-1; v_gene: TRBV6-2/TRBV6-3; abundance: few; d_gene: TRBD2; CDR3nt: TGTGCCAGCAGTCCGAGCGGGGGGGCCTCCTACAATGAGCAGTTCTTC; CDR3aa: CASSPSGGASYNEQFF
j_gene: TRBJ1-6; v_gene: TRBV6-6; abundance: -; d_gene: -; CDR3nt: TGTGCCCTTAGCTACGGGAGCGATAATTCACCCCTCCACTTT; CDR3aa: CALSYGSDNSPLHF
j_gene: TRBJ1-1; v_gene: TRBV7-9; abundance: -; d_gene: TRBD1; CDR3nt: TGTGCCAGCAGCCGGGACAGGAACACTGAAGCTTTCTTT; CDR3aa: CASSRDRNTEAFF
j_gene: TRBJ2-3; v_gene: TRBV29-1; abundance: -; d_gene: TRBD1; CDR3nt: TGCAGCGTTGAAAATACGGGGACAGGGGGAGATACGCAGTATTTT; CDR3aa: CSVENTGTGGDTQYF
j_gene: TRBJ1-6; v_gene: TRBV6-5; abundance: -; d_gene: -; CDR3nt: TGTGCCAGCAAGAAGGACAGTTTCCTGAATTCACCCCTCCACTTT; CDR3aa: CASKKDSFLNSPLHF
j_gene: TRBJ1-5; v_gene: TRBV16; abundance: few; d_gene: -; CDR3nt: TGTGCCAGCAGCCAATCCTTACAGGGTGAGCAGCCCCAGCATTTT; CDR3aa: CASSQSLQGEQPQHF
j_gene: TRBJ2-7; v_gene: TRBV19; abundance: -; d_gene: -; CDR3nt: TGTGCCAGTAGTCCTTTTCAGGGGAACGAGCAGTACTTC; CDR3aa: CASSPFQGNEQYF
j_gene: TRBJ1-2; v_gene: TRBV29-1; abundance: once; d_gene: -; CDR3nt: TGCAGCGTTGAAGCTGAACAGACCAATGGCTACACCTTC; CDR3aa: CSVEAEQTNGYTF
j_gene: TRBJ2-5; v_gene: TRBV3-1/TRBV3-2; abundance: -; d_gene: -; CDR3nt: TGTGCCAGCAGCCAAAGGCAGGCGGGGCGAGAGACCCAGTACTTC; CDR3aa: CASSQRQAGRETQYF
j_gene: TRBJ2-3; v_gene: TRBV2; abundance: -; d_gene: -; CDR3nt: TGTGCCAGCAGTGAGGCGGAGGGGGCCAAAGATACGCAGTATTTT; CDR3aa: CASSEAEGAKDTQYF
j_gene: TRBJ1-2; v_gene: TRBV3-1/TRBV3-2; abundance: -; d_gene: TRBD1; CDR3nt: TGTGCCAGCAGCAGCCGGGACAGGAGGAATGGCTACACCTTC; CDR3aa: CASSSRDRRNGYTF
j_gene: TRBJ2-2; v_gene: TRBV7-3; abundance: -; d_gene: -; CDR3nt: TGTGCCAGCAGCTTATTGAGCGGTAGGAACACCGGGGAGCTGTTTTTT; CDR3aa: CASSLLSGRNTGELFF
j_gene: TRBJ1-4; v_gene: TRBV5-6; abundance: -; d_gene: TRBD1; CDR3nt: TGTGCCAGCAGCTCCGGACAGGCGGGCCCCGGGAAACTGTTTTTT; CDR3aa: CASSSGQAGPGKLFF
j_gene: TRBJ1-2; v_gene: TRBV6-5; abundance: -; d_gene: TRBD1; CDR3nt: TGTGCCAGCAGTTCCTACAGGGGGGATTATGGCTACACCTTC; CDR3aa: CASSSYRGDYGYTF